What follows are 13 T cell receptor beta chains derived from one specimen sequenced in a study of T cell responses to AZD1222 COVID-19 vaccine. The assay was immunoSEQ multiplex PCR, and TCRdb's table has in-frame clones only and misses some. The sample has fewer than 120,000 clones, around 93% seen once. The sample was peripheral blood, taken on day 0 of AZD1222 vaccination. The receptors derive from an adult in good health.

The chain joins TRBV12-3 or TRBV12-4 to TRBJ2-7; TRBD1 might be the D (5 bases). This CDR3 comprises 12 residues. V was clipped by 1 base and J by 5 bases, with 6 bases between them. The CDR3 loop reads CASSLGRDEQYF. CDR3 in DNA: TGTGCCAGCAGTTTAGGCAGGGACGAGCAGTACTTC.

In its sample, this clone was seen once. The chain uses TRBV19 and TRBJ1-6; possibly TRBD1 for D (5 bases). Germline lookup yields CDR1 LNHDA and CDR2 SQIVND (reference sequence). V was trimmed by 6 bases and J by 10 bases, leaving 19 bases between them. The CDR3 sequence is 15 residues long. CDR3 sequence reads: CASRNLQVTLSPLHF. The DNA for the CDR3 is TGTGCCAGTAGAAATTTACAGGTTACTTTGTCACCCCTCCACTTT.

V usage is TRBV5-1 and J usage is TRBJ1-1, with a tentative D call TRBD1 (6 bases). This CDR3 region has 14 residues. Trimming took off 0 bases at V and 5 bases at J, with 11 bases between the two ends. Germline V gene data show CDR1 as SGHRS and CDR2 as YFSETQ. CDR3 in amino acids: CASSLVGGQTEAFF. The CDR3 region has the DNA TGCGCCAGCAGCTTGGTAGGGGGGCAAACTGAAGCTTTCTTT. The variable domain in full, completed from reference TRBV5-1 and TRBJ1-1, reads KAGVTQTPRYLIKTRGQQVTLSCSPISGHRSVSWYQQTPGQGLQFLFEYFSETQRNKGNFPGRFSGRQFSNSRSEMNVSTLELGDSALYLCASSLVGGQTEAFFGQGTRLTVV.

This chain connects TRBV18 to TRBJ1-3, with 8 bases matching TRBD1. CDR3 length: 15 residues. V was pared by 2 bases and J by 7 bases, with 7 bases of the junction left unmatched. Per germline, CDR1 KGHSH and CDR2 LQKENI. The CDR3 DNA is TGTGCCAGCTCACCATGGCCCGGGACAGGCAACACCATATATTTT. Protein sequence: CASSPWPGTGNTIYF. Drawing the rest from reference TRBV18 and TRBJ1-3, the complete variable domain is NAGVMQNPRHLVRRRGQEARLRCSPMKGHSHVYWYRQLPEEGLKFMVYLQKENIIDESGMPKERFSAEFPKEGPSILRIQQVVRGDSAAYFCASSPWPGTGNTIYFGEGSWLTVV.

The chain recombines TRBV5-1 with TRBJ1-4; the D is unclear. Germline V CDR1 and CDR2: SGHRS, YFSETQ. This CDR3 comprises 15 residues. Trimming left V 0 bases short and J 4 bases short, with 10 bases between. As DNA, the CDR3 is TGCGCCAGCAGCTTGGAATCCGGATATAATGAAAAACTGTTTTTT. It yields the protein CASSLESGYNEKLFF.

V usage is TRBV5-5 and J usage is TRBJ1-1; the D is unclear. V was shortened by 1 base and J by 1 base, with 11 bases between the two germline ends. The CDR3 runs to 15 residues. Germline CDR1 reads SGHKS; CDR2 reads YYEKEE (reference sequence). This CDR3 reads CASSLRVGANTEAFF. The CDR3, as DNA: TGTGCCAGCAGCTTGCGGGTAGGAGCGAACACTGAAGCTTTCTTT. The variable domain in full, with the rest retrieved from reference TRBV5-5 and TRBJ1-1, is DAGVTQSPTHLIKTRGQQVTLRCSPISGHKSVSWYQQVLGQGPQFIFQYYEKEERGRGNFPDRFSARQFPNYSSELNVNALLLGDSALYLCASSLRVGANTEAFFGQGTRLTVV.

The rearrangement joins TRBV5-4 to TRBJ2-4; 10 bases match TRBD2. Germline CDR1 SGHNT, CDR2 YYREEE (reference sequence). V was pared by 2 bases and J by 5 bases, with 4 bases of the junction left unmatched. The CDR3 sequence is 15 residues long. CDR3 amino acids: CASSFTGTSENIQYF. The CDR3 DNA sequence: TGTGCCAGCAGCTTCACCGGGACTAGCGAAAACATTCAGTACTTC.

The V call is TRBV10-1, the J call TRBJ2-7; the D is unclear. Per germline, CDR1 WNHNN and CDR2 SYGVQD (reference sequence). This CDR3 has 13 residues. The ends were cut back, 3 bases at V and 7 bases at J, with 13 bases in the middle. The CDR3 bases are TGCGCCAGCAGTGAAGCTACCCCTAGGGAGCAGTACTTC. Its protein product is CASSEATPREQYF.

Only one count was recorded for this clone. The chain combines TRBV28 with TRBJ1-6, with 11 nucleotides matching TRBD1. Looked up from germline, CDR1 is MDHEN and CDR2 is SYDVKM. Trimming at V came to 2 bases and at J to 10 bases, leaving 1 base not matched to a gene. The length of the CDR3 is 14 residues. The CDR3 DNA is TGTGCCAGCAGTTTAGGGACAGGGGGATCACCCCTCCACTTT. Translation gives CASSLGTGGSPLHF.

V is TRBV5-4 and J is TRBJ1-2, with 7 bases matching TRBD1. The CDR3 consists of 13 residues. Germline values: CDR1 SGHNT, CDR2 YYREEE (reference sequence). V lost 4 bases, J lost 4 bases, and 4 bases stayed unmatched. CDR3 protein: CASSDRDSYGYTF. In DNA form, the CDR3 reads TGTGCCAGCAGCGATCGGGACAGCTATGGCTACACCTTC.

V usage is TRBV24-1 and J usage is TRBJ2-5; TRBD2 agrees at 9 bases. Germline loops: CDR1 KGHDR, CDR2 SFDVKD. The CDR3 sequence is 14 residues long. Trimming took 4 bases from V and 4 from J; bases not matched to a gene: 3. This CDR3 reads CATSEMTSGETQYF. The CDR3, as DNA: TGTGCCACCAGTGAGATGACTAGCGGAGAGACCCAGTACTTC.

The genes are TRBV5-1 and TRBJ1-6, with D maybe TRBD1 (6 bases). CDR1 is SGHRS, CDR2 YFSETQ, per germline. This CDR3 is built from 14 residues. V dropped 2 bases and J dropped 7 bases, with 10 bases sitting between them. The CDR3 protein is CASSLGTQNSPLHF. CDR3 coding DNA: TGCGCCAGCAGCTTAGGGACACAAAATTCACCCCTCCACTTT.

The chain has TRBV6-5 and TRBJ2-2; tentative D call: TRBD1 (5 bases). There are 13 residues in the CDR3. With 7 bases removed from V and 7 bases from J, the gap between germline ends came to 13 bases. Germline V gives CDR1 MNHEY, CDR2 SVGAGI. CDR3 DNA: TGTGCCAGCACAGGCAGGGTCGGCGGGGAGCTGTTTTTT. It specifies CASTGRVGGELFF.